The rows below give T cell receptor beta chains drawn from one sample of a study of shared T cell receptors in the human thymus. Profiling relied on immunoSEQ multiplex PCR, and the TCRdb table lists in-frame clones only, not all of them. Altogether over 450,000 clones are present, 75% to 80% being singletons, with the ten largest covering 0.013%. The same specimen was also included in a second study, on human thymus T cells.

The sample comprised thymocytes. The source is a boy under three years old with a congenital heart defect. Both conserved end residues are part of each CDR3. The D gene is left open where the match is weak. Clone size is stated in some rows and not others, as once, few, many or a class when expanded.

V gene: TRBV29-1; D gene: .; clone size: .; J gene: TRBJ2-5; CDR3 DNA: TGCAGCGTTGGAACAGGCTCCCAAGAGACCCAGTACTTC; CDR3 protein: CSVGTGSQETQYF
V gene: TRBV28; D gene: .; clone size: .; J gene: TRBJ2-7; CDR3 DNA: TGTGCCAGCAGTTTAACGGGTCCTACCTACGAGCAGTACTTC; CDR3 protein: CASSLTGPTYEQYF
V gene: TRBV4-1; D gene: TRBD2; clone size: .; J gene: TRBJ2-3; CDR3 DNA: TGCGCCAGCAGCCAAGATGAGTTAGCGGGCCACCACACAGATACGCAGTATTTT; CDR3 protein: CASSQDELAGHHTDTQYF
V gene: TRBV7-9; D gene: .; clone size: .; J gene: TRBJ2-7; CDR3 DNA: TGTGCCAGCAGCCCCCCCATAACAGGGTACGAGCAGTACTTC; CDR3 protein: CASSPPITGYEQYF
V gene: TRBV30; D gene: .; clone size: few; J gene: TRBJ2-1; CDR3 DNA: TGTGCCTGGAGTGTACGAGGGACAGGATTCTTAGCGGGAGTTGGGAATGAGCAGTTCTTC; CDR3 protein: CAWSVRGTGFLAGVGNEQFF
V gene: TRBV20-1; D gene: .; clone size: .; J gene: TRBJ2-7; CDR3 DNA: TGCAGTGGATCCGGGGGAGGCGAGCAGTACTTC; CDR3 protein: CSGSGGGEQYF
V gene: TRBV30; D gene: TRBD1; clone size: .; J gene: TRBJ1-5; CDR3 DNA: TGTGCCTGGAGTTTCTCGACAGGGATTAATCAGCCCCAGCATTTT; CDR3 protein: CAWSFSTGINQPQHF
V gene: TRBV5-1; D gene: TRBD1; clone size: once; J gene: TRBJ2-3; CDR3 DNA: TGCGCCAGCAGCGGGGGTCCGGGACAGGGAGAAACAGATACGCAGTATTTT; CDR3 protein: CASSGGPGQGETDTQYF
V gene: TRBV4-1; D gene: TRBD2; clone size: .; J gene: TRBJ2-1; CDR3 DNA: TGCGCCAGCAGCCAAGTAGTAGGACTAGCGGGATCCAATGAGCAGTTCTTC; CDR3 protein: CASSQVVGLAGSNEQFF
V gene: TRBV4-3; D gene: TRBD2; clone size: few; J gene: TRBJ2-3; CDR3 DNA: TGCGCCAGCAGCCAGGCCACTAGCGGGAGGAGGACAGATACGCAGTATTTT; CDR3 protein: CASSQATSGRRTDTQYF
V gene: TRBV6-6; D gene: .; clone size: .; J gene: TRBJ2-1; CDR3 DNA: TGTGCCCCCCGGGGAGCGAAGAACCACAATGAGCAGTTCTTC; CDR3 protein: CAPRGAKNHNEQFF
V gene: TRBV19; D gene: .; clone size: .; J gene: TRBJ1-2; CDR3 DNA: TGTGCCAGTAGTGACTACAGGGACAAGGTTCCCTTGAACACCTTC; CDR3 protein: CASSDYRDKVPLNTF
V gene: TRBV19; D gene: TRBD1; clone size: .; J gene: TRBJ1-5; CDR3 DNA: TGTGCCAGTAGGACCGGGACAGGCCATCAGCCCCAGCATTTT; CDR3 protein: CASRTGTGHQPQHF
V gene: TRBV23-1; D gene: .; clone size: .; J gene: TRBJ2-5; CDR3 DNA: TGCGCCAGCAGCCAGAACCAAGAGACCCAGTACTTC; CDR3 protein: CASSQNQETQYF
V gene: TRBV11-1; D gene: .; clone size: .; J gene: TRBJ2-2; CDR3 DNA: TGTGCCAGCAGCCCAAGGGGTTCCGGGGAGCTGTTTTTT; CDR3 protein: CASSPRGSGELFF
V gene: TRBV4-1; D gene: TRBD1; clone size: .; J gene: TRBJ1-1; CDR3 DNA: TGCGCCAGCAGCCAACCAGCCCGGACAGGAGGGGACACTGAAGCTTTCTTT; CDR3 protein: CASSQPARTGGDTEAFF
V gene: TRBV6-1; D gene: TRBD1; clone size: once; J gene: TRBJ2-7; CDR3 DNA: TGTGCCAGCAGTTCCCGGGACAGGGGCTTCCTCGAGCAGTACTTC; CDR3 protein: CASSSRDRGFLEQYF
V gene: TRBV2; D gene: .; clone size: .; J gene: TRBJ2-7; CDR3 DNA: TGTGCCAGCAGGGGATCAGGGTACTCCTACGAGCAGTACTTC; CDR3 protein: CASRGSGYSYEQYF
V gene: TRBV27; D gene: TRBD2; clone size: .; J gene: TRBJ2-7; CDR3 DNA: TGTGCCAGCAGTAGTAGGACTAGCGGGGGTTACGAGCAGTACTTC; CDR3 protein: CASSSRTSGGYEQYF
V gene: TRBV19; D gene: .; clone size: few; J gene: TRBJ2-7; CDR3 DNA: TGTGCCAGTAGTGACAGGACCTCCTACGAGCAGTACTTC; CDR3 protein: CASSDRTSYEQYF
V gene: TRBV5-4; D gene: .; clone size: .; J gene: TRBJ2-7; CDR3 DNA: TGTGCCAGCAGCCCGACCTTTGGGCCCTACGAGCAGTACTTC; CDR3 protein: CASSPTFGPYEQYF
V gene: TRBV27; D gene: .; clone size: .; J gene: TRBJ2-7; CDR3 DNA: TGTGCCAGCAGGCGGGGCAGGCCAACCTACGAGCAGTACTTC; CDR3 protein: CASRRGRPTYEQYF
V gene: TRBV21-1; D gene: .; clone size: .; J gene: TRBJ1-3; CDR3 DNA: TGTGCCAGCAGCTCCCAAAAACAGGGGGCCGACGGAAACACCATATATTTT; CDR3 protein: CASSSQKQGADGNTIYF
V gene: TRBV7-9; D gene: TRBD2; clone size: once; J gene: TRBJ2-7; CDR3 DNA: TGTGCCAGCCGGAAAGAGGCTAGCGGGAGATTAGCAAAGCAGTACTTC; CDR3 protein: CASRKEASGRLAKQYF
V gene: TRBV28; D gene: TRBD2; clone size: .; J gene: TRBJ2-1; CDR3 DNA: TGTGCCAGCAGTTTATGCTGGGATGGGCCCGGGGGGGATGAGCAGTTCTTC; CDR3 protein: CASSLCWDGPGGDEQFF
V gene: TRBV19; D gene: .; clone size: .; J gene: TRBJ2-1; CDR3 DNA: TGTGCCAGTAGCCCCCAGCGGCCAGACAATGAGCAGTTCTTC; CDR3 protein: CASSPQRPDNEQFF
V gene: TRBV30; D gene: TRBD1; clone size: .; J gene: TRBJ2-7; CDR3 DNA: TGTGCCTGGAGCATATCCAGGGGGCCGGGGAGGACCTACGAGCAGTACTTC; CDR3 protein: CAWSISRGPGRTYEQYF
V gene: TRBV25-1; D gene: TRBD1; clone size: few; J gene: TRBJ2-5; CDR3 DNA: TGTGCCAGCAGTGCTCGACAGGGGCGTGAGACCCAGTACTTC; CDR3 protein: CASSARQGRETQYF
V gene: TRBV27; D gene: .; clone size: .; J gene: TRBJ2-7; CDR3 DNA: TGTGCCAGCAGTTTAGGAGGGCGGTCCCCCGAGCAGTACTTC; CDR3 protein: CASSLGGRSPEQYF
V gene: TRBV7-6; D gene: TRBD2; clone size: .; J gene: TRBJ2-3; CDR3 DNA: TGTGCCAGCAGCGGGCGGACTAGCGGGAGTTATACGCAGTATTTT; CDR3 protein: CASSGRTSGSYTQYF
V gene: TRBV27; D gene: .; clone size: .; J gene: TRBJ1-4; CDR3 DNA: TGTGCCAGGGCCTCCTGTGAAAAACTGTTTTTT; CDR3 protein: CARASCEKLFF
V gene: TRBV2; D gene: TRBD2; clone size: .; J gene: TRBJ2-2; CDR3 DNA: TGTGCCAGCTGTGCGGCGGGAGGAGGTACCGGGGAGCTGTTTTTT; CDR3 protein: CASCAAGGGTGELFF
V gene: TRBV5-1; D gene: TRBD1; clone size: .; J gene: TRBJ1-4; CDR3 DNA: TGCGCCAGCAGCGCGGGGACAGGGAGTAATGAAAAACTGTTTTTT; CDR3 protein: CASSAGTGSNEKLFF
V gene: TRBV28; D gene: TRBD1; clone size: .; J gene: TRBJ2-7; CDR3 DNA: TGTGCCACCCACAGGGGGCGCTGGTACGAGCAGTACTTC; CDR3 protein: CATHRGRWYEQYF
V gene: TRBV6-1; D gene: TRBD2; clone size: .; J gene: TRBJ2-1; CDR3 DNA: TGTGCCAGCAGTGAAGCCTCAACTAGCGGGGACCAGTTCTTC; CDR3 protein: CASSEASTSGDQFF
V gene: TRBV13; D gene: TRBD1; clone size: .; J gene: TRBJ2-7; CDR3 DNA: TGTGCCAGCAGCGTCACAGGGGGTTTCGACGAGCAGTACTTC; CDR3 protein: CASSVTGGFDEQYF
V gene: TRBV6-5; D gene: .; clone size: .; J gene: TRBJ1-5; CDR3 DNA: TGTGCCAGCAGCTCAGAAAATCAGCCCCAGCATTTT; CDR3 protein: CASSSENQPQHF
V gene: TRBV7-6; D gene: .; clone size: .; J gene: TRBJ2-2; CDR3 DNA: TGTGCCAGCAGCTTAGGCCGGCTAGAGAACACCGGGGAGCTGTTTTTT; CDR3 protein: CASSLGRLENTGELFF
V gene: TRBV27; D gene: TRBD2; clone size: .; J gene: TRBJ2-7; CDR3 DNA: TGTGCCAGCAACCCTAGCGGGAGCTCCCTTTACGAGCAGTACTTC; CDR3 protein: CASNPSGSSLYEQYF
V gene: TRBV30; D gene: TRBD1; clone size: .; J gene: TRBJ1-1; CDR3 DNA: TGTGCCTGGACCCCGGGGCGGGACAGGGGAGACACTGAAGCTTTCTTT; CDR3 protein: CAWTPGRDRGDTEAFF
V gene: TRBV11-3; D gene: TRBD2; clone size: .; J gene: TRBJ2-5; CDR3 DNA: TGTGCCAGCAGCTCGGGACTAGCGGGAGAAGAGACCCAGTACTTC; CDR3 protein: CASSSGLAGEETQYF
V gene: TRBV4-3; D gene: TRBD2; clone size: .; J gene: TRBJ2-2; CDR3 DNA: TGCGCCAGCAGCCAAGACGTCCCCAGCGGGAGGGCCCCCACCGGGGAGCTGTTTTTT; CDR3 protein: CASSQDVPSGRAPTGELFF
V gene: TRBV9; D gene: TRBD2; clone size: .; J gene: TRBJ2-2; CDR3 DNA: TGTGCCAGCAGCGATTCTAGCGGGAGTCGCGACACCGGGGAGCTGTTTTTT; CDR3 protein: CASSDSSGSRDTGELFF
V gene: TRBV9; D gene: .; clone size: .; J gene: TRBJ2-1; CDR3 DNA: TGTGCCAGCAGCGTAGCGGGATTAGCCGTGGATTCCTACAATGAGCAGTTCTTC; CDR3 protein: CASSVAGLAVDSYNEQFF
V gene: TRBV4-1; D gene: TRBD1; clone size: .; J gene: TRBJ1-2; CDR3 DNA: TGCGCCAGCAGCCAAGATTGGGGGACAGGGATATATGGCTACACCTTC; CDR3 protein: CASSQDWGTGIYGYTF
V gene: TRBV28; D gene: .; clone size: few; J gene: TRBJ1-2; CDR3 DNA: TGTGCCAGCAGTCCGCACCTAGACGGGAACTATGGCTACACCTTC; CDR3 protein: CASSPHLDGNYGYTF
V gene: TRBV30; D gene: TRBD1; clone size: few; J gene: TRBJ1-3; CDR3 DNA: TGTGCCGGACAGGGTCGGACTGGAAACACCATATATTTT; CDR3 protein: CAGQGRTGNTIYF
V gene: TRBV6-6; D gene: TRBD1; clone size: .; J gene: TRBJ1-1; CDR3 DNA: TGTGCCAGCCGGGACAGGGGGCCCCACACTGAAGCTTTCTTT; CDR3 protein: CASRDRGPHTEAFF
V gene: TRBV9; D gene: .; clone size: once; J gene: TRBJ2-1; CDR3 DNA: TGTGCCAGCAGCCTCCGGTCCCAACGGGTCCACAATGAGCAGTTCTTC; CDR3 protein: CASSLRSQRVHNEQFF
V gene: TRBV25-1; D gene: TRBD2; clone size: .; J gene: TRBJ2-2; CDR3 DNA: TGTGCCAGCAGTGATCGGGTAGAACTAGCGGATTACACCGGGGAGCTGTTTTTT; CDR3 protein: CASSDRVELADYTGELFF